This entry is about one T cell receptor beta chain. This sample stems from a study of blood T cell repertoires in COVID-19. Assay used: immunoSEQ multiplex PCR; TCRdb lists only in-frame clones, some missing. There are about 280,000 clones in the sample; nearly 90% occur only once, and 9% to 9.5% lies in the top ten. The ends lost 4 bases at V and 6 bases at J; junction bases unmatched: 21. CDR1 is SGHDT, CDR2 YYEEEE, per germline. The CDR3 has 18 amino acids. Sample: peripheral blood. This receptor was identified in a man between 18 and 29 years old with active or convalescent COVID-19. V and J are TRBV5-6 and TRBJ1-1; 7 bases map to TRBD1. CDR3 amino acids: CASSTGTDSVTVRPEAFF. The CDR3 bases are TGTGCCAGCAGCACCGGGACAGATTCCGTAACGGTAAGGCCTGAAGCTTTCTTT.